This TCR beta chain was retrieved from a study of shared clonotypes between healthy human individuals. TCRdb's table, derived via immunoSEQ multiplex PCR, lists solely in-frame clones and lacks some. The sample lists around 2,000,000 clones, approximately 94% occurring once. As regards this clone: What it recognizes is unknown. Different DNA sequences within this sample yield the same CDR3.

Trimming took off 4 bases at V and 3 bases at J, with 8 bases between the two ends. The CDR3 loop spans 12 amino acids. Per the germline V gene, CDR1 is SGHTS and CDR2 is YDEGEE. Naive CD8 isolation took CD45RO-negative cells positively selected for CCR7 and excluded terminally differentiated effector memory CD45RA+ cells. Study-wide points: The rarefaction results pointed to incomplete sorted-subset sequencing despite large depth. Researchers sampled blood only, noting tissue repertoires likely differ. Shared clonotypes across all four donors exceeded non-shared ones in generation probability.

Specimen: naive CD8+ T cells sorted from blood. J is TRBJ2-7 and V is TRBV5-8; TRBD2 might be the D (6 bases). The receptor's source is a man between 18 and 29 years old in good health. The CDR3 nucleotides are TGTGCCAGCAGCCTCGGGGGCTACGAGCAGTACTTC. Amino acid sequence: CASSLGGYEQYF.